This T cell receptor (beta chain) was found in a study of T cell changes during pregnancy in multiple sclerosis. Repertoires were generated with immunoSEQ multiplex PCR, while TCRdb's copy carries only in-frame clones and drops some. The data hold some 31,000 clones, with roughly nine tenths observed a single time. V was cut by 3 bases and J by 4 bases, with 9 bases left in between. CDR1 and CDR2 from the germline V gene are SGHTA and FQGNSA. The CDR3 runs to 13 residues. Sequencing used CD8+ T cells from peripheral blood mononuclear cells, obtained in the third trimester of pregnancy. V usage is TRBV7-2 and J usage is TRBJ1-2; no firm D call. This TCR was sampled from a female donor with multiple sclerosis, enrolled in a pregnancy study. The CDR3 loop reads CASSLATRYGYTF. CDR3 nucleotides: TGTGCCAGCAGCTTGGCCACACGCTATGGCTACACCTTC.